These T cell receptor beta chains were read from a single sample in a study of T-cell memory formation after mild COVID-19. A single record per CDR3 protein comes from TCRdb applying MiXCR to the 5' RACE reads. The data show under 450,000 distinct CDR3 sequences, about 25% seen once. Sequencing was done on a sample of PBMCs or a T cell subset sorted from them (not recorded which). Receptors originate from an adult woman who had mild COVID-19 (a few samples of this study predate the infection). Cell type and time point are not known. Each CDR3 is given with its conserved first and last residue. Each record gives: J gene, clone size, V gene, D gene, CDR3 DNA, CDR3 protein. A D gene is named only where the DNA matches it firmly. Only part of the rows carry a size: once, few, many, or a class if the clone is expanded.

>TRBJ2-7|-|TRBV7-8|-
TGTGCCAGCAGCTTAGGGTCAGGGGCGGGCTACGAGCAGTACTTC
CASSLGSGAGYEQYF
>TRBJ2-3|few|TRBV20-1|TRBD2
TGCAGTGCTGGGACGGCGGGGGGGCTCTCAGATACGCAGTATTTT
CSAGTAGGLSDTQYF
>TRBJ2-2|-|TRBV6-6|TRBD1
TGTGCCAGCAGCGCCGGGACAGGCAACACCGGGGAGCTGTTTTTT
CASSAGTGNTGELFF
>TRBJ2-1|few|TRBV20-1|TRBD2
TGCAGTGCTAACCGCCGGACTAGCGGACGTCGTTATGAGCAGTTCTTC
CSANRRTSGRRYEQFF
>TRBJ1-1|few|TRBV7-9|-
TGTGCCAGCAGCTTAAGTTCGGACACTGAAGCTTTCTTT
CASSLSSDTEAFF
>TRBJ2-2|-|TRBV6-4|-
TGTGCCAGCAGTGATTCGGAGGGCCCTGGGGAGCTGTTTTTT
CASSDSEGPGELFF
>TRBJ2-2|-|TRBV7-9|-
TGTGCCAGCAGCGGAGACACGGTCACCGGGGAGCTGTTTTTT
CASSGDTVTGELFF
>TRBJ2-3|many|TRBV5-6|-
TGTGCCAGCAGCTTGTATCGGTCCTCCACAGATACGCAGTATTTT
CASSLYRSSTDTQYF
>TRBJ1-2|-|TRBV29-1|-
TGCAGCGTTGGGGACTACACCTTC
CSVGDYTF
>TRBJ2-7|few|TRBV6-1|-
TGTGCCAGCCAAGTGGGACCCCTCTCCTACGAGCAGTACTTC
CASQVGPLSYEQYF
>TRBJ2-7|-|TRBV9|-
TGTGCCAGCAGCGTCGGCAGGGGACCCTACGAGCAGTACTTC
CASSVGRGPYEQYF
>TRBJ2-1|few|TRBV2|-
TGTGCCAGCAGGCCGTCCCTTGGTCTGGGAAATGAGCAGTTCTTC
CASRPSLGLGNEQFF
>TRBJ1-4|few|TRBV3-1|-
TGTGCCAGCAGCCCGCGCTCGGGGCGAGGTTATGAAAAACTGTTTTTT
CASSPRSGRGYEKLFF
>TRBJ2-7|-|TRBV5-8|TRBD1
TGTGCCAGCAGCTTGCAACAGGGGGCTTACGAGCAGTACTTC
CASSLQQGAYEQYF
>TRBJ1-2|few|TRBV29-1|TRBD1
TGCAGCGTCAAGACAGGGACGCTTTATGGCTACACCTTC
CSVKTGTLYGYTF
>TRBJ2-3|-|TRBV20-1|-
TGCAGTGCTAGAGATGGGCCGAGGAACACAGATACGCAGTATTTT
CSARDGPRNTDTQYF
>TRBJ1-1|-|TRBV20-1|-
TGCAGTGCTAGCAGGGGAATTAGGACTGAAGCTTTCTTT
CSASRGIRTEAFF
>TRBJ2-2|few|TRBV29-1|-
TGCAGCGTTCTCAAAGGGGCTAACACCGGGGAGCTGTTTTTT
CSVLKGANTGELFF
>TRBJ2-1|few|TRBV7-6|-
TGTGCCAGCAGCTACACAGTAAACGGACAACTCAATGAGCAGTTCTTC
CASSYTVNGQLNEQFF
>TRBJ2-5|-|TRBV7-9|-
TGTGCCAGCAGCTCCGAACTTAGCGGTTACCAAGAGACCCAGTACTTC
CASSSELSGYQETQYF
>TRBJ2-7|many|TRBV7-9|-
TGTGCCAGCAGCCCCTCAGCTTCGGTAGCAGGCTACGAGCAGTACTTC
CASSPSASVAGYEQYF
>TRBJ2-7|few|TRBV5-5|-
TGTGCCAGCAGTCGGGAACGGGCCCTGACCTACGAGCAGTACTTC
CASSRERALTYEQYF
>TRBJ1-1|-|TRBV29-1|-
TGCATCTATACAGGACATATGAACACTGAAGCTTTCTTT
CIYTGHMNTEAFF
>TRBJ1-6|-|TRBV12-3/TRBV12-4|-
TGTGCCAGCAGTTCCTACGGAGATAATTCACCCCTCCACTTT
CASSSYGDNSPLHF
>TRBJ2-1|-|TRBV20-1|-
TGCAGTGCCCTCAGCGTTGAGGGGAACTACAATGAGCAGTTCTTC
CSALSVEGNYNEQFF
>TRBJ2-1|-|TRBV20-1|-
TGCAGTGCTAGGGGCCCCTCGGGAGCGGAGCAGTTCTTC
CSARGPSGAEQFF
>TRBJ1-1|few|TRBV12-3/TRBV12-4|-
TGTGCCAGCAGTTTTCAGGGAGCTATGAACACTGAAGCTTTCTTT
CASSFQGAMNTEAFF
>TRBJ2-7|few|TRBV20-1|-
TGCAGTGCTAGTGCACTGGCTAACTCCTACGAGCAGTACTTC
CSASALANSYEQYF
>TRBJ2-5|many|TRBV7-9|-
TGTGCCAGCAGCTTACCTCCAGAGACCCAGTACTTC
CASSLPPETQYF
>TRBJ2-6|-|TRBV5-1|-
TGCGCCAGCAGCACCCGGACAGTATACGAAGACGCTGGGGCCAACGTCCTGACTTTC
CASSTRTVYEDAGANVLTF
>TRBJ1-2|-|TRBV12-3/TRBV12-4|-
TGTGCCAGCAGTTCATCCGGGACCCAACCGCGCGGCTACACCTTC
CASSSSGTQPRGYTF
>TRBJ2-3|few|TRBV2|-
TGTGCCAGCAGTGAAGTGTTTGACAGGATTGGCACAGATACGCAGTATTTT
CASSEVFDRIGTDTQYF
>TRBJ1-1|-|TRBV5-1|TRBD1
TGCGCCAGCAGCGGGATGACAGGGTGGTACACTGAAGCTTTCTTT
CASSGMTGWYTEAFF
>TRBJ2-1|-|TRBV11-1|-
TGTGCCAGCAGCTTAGTCTTGCCAGGCTCTCGGCAGTTCTTC
CASSLVLPGSRQFF
>TRBJ2-3|few|TRBV20-1|-
TGCAGTGCCTATGCGGGGTATACGCAGTATTTT
CSAYAGYTQYF
>TRBJ1-5|many|TRBV20-1|-
TGCAGTGCTAGAGCGGACCGAGATCAGCCCCAGCATTTT
CSARADRDQPQHF
>TRBJ2-1|few|TRBV29-1|-
TGCAGCGCTGGCGGGGCGGGCAATGAGCAGTTCTTC
CSAGGAGNEQFF
>TRBJ1-1|-|TRBV11-3|-
TGTGCCAGCAGCTTAGAGGTCGGGGTCTTTCAGAACACTGAAGCTTTCTTT
CASSLEVGVFQNTEAFF
>TRBJ1-2|few|TRBV29-1|-
TGCAGCGCCAGCCTGGACCCATATGGCTATGGCTACACCTTC
CSASLDPYGYGYTF
>TRBJ2-3|-|TRBV10-3|TRBD1
TGTGCCATCAGTGAGTCGCAGGACAGGGAATTTACTAGCACAGATACGCAGTATTTT
CAISESQDREFTSTDTQYF